This record covers a single T cell receptor (beta chain). In the same sample, other DNA sequences code for this CDR3. How the authors handled the data: Quantification of nucleated cells was approximated via reference gene primer amplification. The protocol was immunoSEQ multiplex PCR, while the TCRdb copy is restricted to in-frame clones and leaves out a portion. V and J calls and clone size are as listed in that table; D and trimming were resolved from the DNA. The sample shows some 250,000 clones, more than 85% of them seen only once. The record originates from a study of blood T cell repertoires in COVID-19. The overall study: Samples representing acute and convalescent COVID-19 were sourced from the United States, Italy and Spain. From T cells, B-cell-depleted T cells, or PBMCs came the material, which was cDNA or gDNA.

The CDR3 totals 13 residues. From germline, CDR1 is SGHKS and CDR2 YYEKEE (reference sequence). After removal of 1 base from V and 6 bases from J, the junction contained 2 bases not matched to a gene. This sequence was found in a woman in her seventies with active or convalescent COVID-19. The specimen was peripheral blood. The chain uses TRBV5-5 and TRBJ1-2; 8 positions agree with TRBD1. The CDR3 here is CASSLQGANGYTF. The CDR3 DNA reads TGTGCCAGCAGCTTGCAGGGGGCAAATGGCTACACCTTC.